Each of the 6 T cell receptor beta chains below was sequenced from the same sample in a study of cytomegalovirus exposure and HLA in healthy donors. The PCR ran on 60 Vbeta and 13 Jbeta primers. Measured with immunoSEQ multiplex PCR; TCRdb has only the in-frame clones, and not every one. Among 90,000 to 130,000 clones listed, around 76% were seen once. Sequenced: PBMCs. The receptors here all came from a man aged 25-40 years in good health and CMV-seropositive.

This chain joins TRBV9 and TRBJ1-2; D gene ambiguous. Germline V gene data show CDR1 as SGDLS and CDR2 as YYNGEE. Trimming shortened V by 3 bases and J by 4 bases, and 4 bases separated the two germline ends. The CDR3 sequence is 11 residues long. This chain's CDR3 is CASSDTYGYTF. In nucleotides, the CDR3 is TGTGCCAGCAGCGACACCTATGGCTACACCTTC.

V is TRBV30 and J is TRBJ2-2; 7 nucleotides match TRBD2. Germline V gives CDR1 GTSNPN, CDR2 SVGIG (reference sequence). V lost 3 bases and J lost 1; bases outside the gene matches: 2. The CDR3 has 14 amino acids. The CDR3 loop is CAWRKRGNTGELFF. DNA of the CDR3: TGTGCCTGGAGGAAGCGGGGGAACACCGGGGAGCTGTTTTTT.

The rearrangement links TRBV7-2 to TRBJ1-3; possible D gene TRBD1, 5 bases. The germline CDR1 and CDR2 sequences are SGHTA and FQGNSA. V lost 1 base and J 0 bases, leaving 10 bases between the germline ends. CDR3 length: 16 residues. The CDR3 sequence is CASSLVGGYSGNTIYF. In nucleotides, the CDR3 is TGTGCCAGCAGCTTAGTGGGGGGTTACTCTGGAAACACCATATATTTT.

The V gene is TRBV11-3, the J gene TRBJ2-3; tentative D call: TRBD2 (5 bases). CDR1 and CDR2 (germline): SGHNT, YENEEA. This CDR3 contains 15 residues. Trimming left V 2 bases short and J 0 bases short, with 9 bases between. The CDR3 loop is CASSLRAASTDTQYF. The CDR3 coding sequence is TGTGCCAGCAGCTTAAGAGCGGCTAGCACAGATACGCAGTATTTT. The full variable domain, with the rest looked up from reference TRBV11-3 and TRBJ2-3, is EAGVVQSPRYKIIEKKQPVAFWCNPISGHNTLYWYLQNLGQGPELLIRYENEEAVDDSQLPKDRFSAERLKGVDSTLKIQPAELGDSAVYLCASSLRAASTDTQYFGPGTRLTVL.

The rearrangement links TRBV5-1 to TRBJ2-2; D may be TRBD2 (5 bases). Germline CDR1 reads SGHRS; CDR2 reads YFSETQ. The CDR3 is 14 residues long. The V end lost 0 bases, the J end lost 3 bases, and 6 bases lay between the germline ends. CDR3 sequence reads: CASSLAGDTGELFF. The CDR3, as DNA: TGCGCCAGCAGCTTGGCCGGGGACACCGGGGAGCTGTTTTTT.

The chain uses TRBV11-2 and TRBJ1-6; D not resolved. Germline CDR1 is SGHAT and CDR2 is FQNNGV. The CDR3 sequence is 13 residues long. Trimming cost V 1 base and J 6 bases, with 4 bases left between them. The CDR3 DNA is TGTGCCAGCAGCTTAGGTCTTAATTCACCCCTCCACTTT. This sequence encodes CASSLGLNSPLHF.